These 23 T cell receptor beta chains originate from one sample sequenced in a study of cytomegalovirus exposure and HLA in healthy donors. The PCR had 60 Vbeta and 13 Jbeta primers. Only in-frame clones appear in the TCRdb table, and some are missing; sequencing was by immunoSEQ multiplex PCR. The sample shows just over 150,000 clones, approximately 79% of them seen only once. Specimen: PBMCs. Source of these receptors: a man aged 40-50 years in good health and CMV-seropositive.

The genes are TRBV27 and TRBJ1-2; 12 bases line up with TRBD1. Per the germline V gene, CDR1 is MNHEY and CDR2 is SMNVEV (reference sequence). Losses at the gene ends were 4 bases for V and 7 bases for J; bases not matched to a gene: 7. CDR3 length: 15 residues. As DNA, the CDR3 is TGTGCCAGCAGTTCCGGGACAGGGGGCCATGGTGGCTACACCTTC. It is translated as CASSSGTGGHGGYTF.

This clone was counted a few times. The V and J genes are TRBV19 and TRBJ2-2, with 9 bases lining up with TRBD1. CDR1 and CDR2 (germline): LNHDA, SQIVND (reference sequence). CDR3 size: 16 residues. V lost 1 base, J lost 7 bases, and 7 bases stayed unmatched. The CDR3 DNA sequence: TGTGCCAGTAGTATAGGTGGGACAGGGAATGTCGGGGAGCTGTTTTTT. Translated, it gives CASSIGGTGNVGELFF.

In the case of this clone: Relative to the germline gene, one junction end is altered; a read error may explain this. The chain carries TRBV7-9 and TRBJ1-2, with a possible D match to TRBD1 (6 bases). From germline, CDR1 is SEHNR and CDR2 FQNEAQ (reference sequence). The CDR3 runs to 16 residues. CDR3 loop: CSSSLGLGGGRGGYTF. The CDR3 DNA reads TGTTCCAGCAGCTTAGGGTTGGGAGGGGGTCGTGGAGGCTACACCTTC. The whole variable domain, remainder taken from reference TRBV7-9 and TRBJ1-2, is DTGVSQNPRHKITKRGQNVTFRCDPISEHNRLYWYRQTLGQGPEFLTYFQNEAQLEKSRLLSDRFSAERPKGSFSTLEIQRTEQGDSAMYLCSSSLGLGGGRGGYTFGSGTRLTVV.

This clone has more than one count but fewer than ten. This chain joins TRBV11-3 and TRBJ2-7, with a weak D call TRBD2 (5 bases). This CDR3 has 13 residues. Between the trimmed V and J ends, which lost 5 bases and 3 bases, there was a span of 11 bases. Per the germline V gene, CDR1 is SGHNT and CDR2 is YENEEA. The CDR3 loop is CASSPRGSYEQYF. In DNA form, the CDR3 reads TGTGCCAGCAGCCCCCGAGGGAGCTACGAGCAGTACTTC.

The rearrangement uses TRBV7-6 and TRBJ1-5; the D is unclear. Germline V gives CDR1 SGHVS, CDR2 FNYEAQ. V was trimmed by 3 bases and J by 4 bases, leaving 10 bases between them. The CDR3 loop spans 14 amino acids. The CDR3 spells CASSFRSRNQPQHF. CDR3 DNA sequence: TGTGCCAGCAGCTTCAGATCCAGAAATCAGCCCCAGCATTTT. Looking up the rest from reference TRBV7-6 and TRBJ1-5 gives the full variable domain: GAGVSQSPRYKVTKRGQDVALRCDPISGHVSLYWYRQALGQGPEFLTYFNYEAQQDKSGLPNDRFSAERPEGSISTLTIQRTEQRDSAMYRCASSFRSRNQPQHFGDGTRLSIL.

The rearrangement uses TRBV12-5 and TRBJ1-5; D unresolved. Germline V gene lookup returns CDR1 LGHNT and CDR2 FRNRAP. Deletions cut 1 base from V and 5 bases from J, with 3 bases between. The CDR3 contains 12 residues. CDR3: CASGLADQPQHF. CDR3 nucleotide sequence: TGTGCTAGTGGTTTGGCCGATCAGCCCCAGCATTTT.

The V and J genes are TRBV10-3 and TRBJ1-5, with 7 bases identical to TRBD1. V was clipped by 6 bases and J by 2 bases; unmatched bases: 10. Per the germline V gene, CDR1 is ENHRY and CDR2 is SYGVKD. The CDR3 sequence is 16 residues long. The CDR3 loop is CAISPTGPRGNQPQHF. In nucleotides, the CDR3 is TGTGCCATCAGCCCGACAGGGCCGCGCGGCAATCAGCCCCAGCATTTT.

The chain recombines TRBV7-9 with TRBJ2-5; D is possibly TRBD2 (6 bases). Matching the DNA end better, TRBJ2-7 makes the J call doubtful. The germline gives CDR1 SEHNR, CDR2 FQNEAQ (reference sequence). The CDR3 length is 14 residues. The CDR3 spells CASSLGQGLHEQYF. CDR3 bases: TGTGCCAGCAGCTTAGGGCAGGGACTCCACGAGCAGTACTTC.

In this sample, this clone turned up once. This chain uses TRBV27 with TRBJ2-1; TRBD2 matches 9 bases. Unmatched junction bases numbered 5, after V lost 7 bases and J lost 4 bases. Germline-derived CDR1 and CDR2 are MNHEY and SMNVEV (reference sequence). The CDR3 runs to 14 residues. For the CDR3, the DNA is TGTGCCAGCAACCTAGCGGGGCAATACAATGAGCAGTTCTTC. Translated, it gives CASNLAGQYNEQFF.

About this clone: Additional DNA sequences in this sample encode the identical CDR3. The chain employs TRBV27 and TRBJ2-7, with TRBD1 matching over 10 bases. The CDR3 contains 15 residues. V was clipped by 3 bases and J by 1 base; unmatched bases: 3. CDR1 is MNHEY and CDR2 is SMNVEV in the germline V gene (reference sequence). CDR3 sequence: CASSLGQGLSYEQYF. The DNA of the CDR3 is TGTGCCAGCAGTTTGGGACAGGGGCTTTCCTACGAGCAGTACTTC.

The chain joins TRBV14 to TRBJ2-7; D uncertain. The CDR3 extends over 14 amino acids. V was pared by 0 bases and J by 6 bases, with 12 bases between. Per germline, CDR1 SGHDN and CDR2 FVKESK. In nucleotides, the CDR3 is TGTGCCAGCAGCCAAGATCTTTCAGGTGGCGAGCAGTACTTC. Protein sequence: CASSQDLSGGEQYF.

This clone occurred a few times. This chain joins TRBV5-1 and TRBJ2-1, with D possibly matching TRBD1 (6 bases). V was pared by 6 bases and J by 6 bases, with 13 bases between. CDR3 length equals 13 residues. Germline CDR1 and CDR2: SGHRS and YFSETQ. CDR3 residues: CASTSTGFNEQFF. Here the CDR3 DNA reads TGCGCCAGCACCTCCACAGGGTTCAATGAGCAGTTCTTC.

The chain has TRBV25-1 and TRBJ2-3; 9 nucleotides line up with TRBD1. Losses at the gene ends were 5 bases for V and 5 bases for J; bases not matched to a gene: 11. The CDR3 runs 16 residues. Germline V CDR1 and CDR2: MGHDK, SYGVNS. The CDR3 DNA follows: TGTGCCAGCAGTCCAAATTTCGGACAGGGGAGAGATACGCAGTATTTT. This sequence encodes CASSPNFGQGRDTQYF. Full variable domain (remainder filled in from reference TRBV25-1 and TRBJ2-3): EADIYQTPRYLVIGTGKKITLECSQTMGHDKMYWYQQDPGMELHLIHYSYGVNSTEKGDLSSESTVSRIRTEHFPLTLESARPSHTSQYLCASSPNFGQGRDTQYFGPGTRLTVL.

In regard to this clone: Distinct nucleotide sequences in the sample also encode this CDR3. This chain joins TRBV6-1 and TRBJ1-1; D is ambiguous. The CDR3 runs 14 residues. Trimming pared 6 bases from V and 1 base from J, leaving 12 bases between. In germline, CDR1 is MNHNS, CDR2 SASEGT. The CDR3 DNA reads TGTGCCAGCAGGGTCGAACAGTCGAACACTGAAGCTTTCTTT. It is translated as CASRVEQSNTEAFF.

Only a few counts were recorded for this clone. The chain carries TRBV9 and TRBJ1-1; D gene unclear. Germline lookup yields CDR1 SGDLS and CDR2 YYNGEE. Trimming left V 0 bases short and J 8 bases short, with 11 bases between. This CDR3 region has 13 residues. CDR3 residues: CASSVGTGREAFF. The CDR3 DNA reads TGTGCCAGCAGCGTAGGAACGGGGAGGGAAGCTTTCTTT. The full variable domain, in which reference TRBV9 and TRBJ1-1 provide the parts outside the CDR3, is DSGVTQTPKHLITATGQRVTLRCSPRSGDLSVYWYQQSLDQGLQFLIQYYNGEERAKGNILERFSAQQFPDLHSELNLSSLELGDSALYFCASSVGTGREAFFGQGTRLTVV.

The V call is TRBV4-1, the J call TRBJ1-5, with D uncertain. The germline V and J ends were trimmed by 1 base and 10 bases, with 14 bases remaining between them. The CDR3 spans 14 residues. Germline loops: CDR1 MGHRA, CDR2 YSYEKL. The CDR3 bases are TGCGCCAGCAGCCAAGTTCTGCGCGTATTCCCCCAGCATTTT. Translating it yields CASSQVLRVFPQHF.

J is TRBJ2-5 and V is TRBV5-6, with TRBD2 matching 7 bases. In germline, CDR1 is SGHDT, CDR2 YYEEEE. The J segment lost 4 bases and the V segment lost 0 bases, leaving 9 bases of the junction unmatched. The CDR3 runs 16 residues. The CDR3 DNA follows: TGTGCCAGCAGCTTGGTGGGTGCGGGGGTGAGAGAGACCCAGTACTTC. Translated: CASSLVGAGVRETQYF.

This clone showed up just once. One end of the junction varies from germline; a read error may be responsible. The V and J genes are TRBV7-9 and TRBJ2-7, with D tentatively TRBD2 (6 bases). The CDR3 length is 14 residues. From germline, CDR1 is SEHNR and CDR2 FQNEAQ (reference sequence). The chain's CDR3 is CSSSLGGSSYEQYF. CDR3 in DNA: TGTTCCAGCAGCTTAGGAGGGAGCTCCTACGAGCAGTACTTC.

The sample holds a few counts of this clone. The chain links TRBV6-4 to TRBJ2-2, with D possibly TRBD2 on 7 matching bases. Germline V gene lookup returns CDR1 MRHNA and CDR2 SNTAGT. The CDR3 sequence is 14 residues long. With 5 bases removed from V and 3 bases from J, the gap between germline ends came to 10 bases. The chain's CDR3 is CASSRGADTGELFF. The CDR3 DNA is TGTGCCAGCAGTCGGGGGGCCGACACCGGGGAGCTGTTTTTT.

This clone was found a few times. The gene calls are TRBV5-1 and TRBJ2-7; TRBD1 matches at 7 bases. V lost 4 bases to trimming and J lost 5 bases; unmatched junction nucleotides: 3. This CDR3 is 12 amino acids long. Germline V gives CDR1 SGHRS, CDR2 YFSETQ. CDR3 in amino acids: CASSLGQDEQYF. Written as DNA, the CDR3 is TGCGCCAGCAGCCTAGGACAGGACGAGCAGTACTTC.

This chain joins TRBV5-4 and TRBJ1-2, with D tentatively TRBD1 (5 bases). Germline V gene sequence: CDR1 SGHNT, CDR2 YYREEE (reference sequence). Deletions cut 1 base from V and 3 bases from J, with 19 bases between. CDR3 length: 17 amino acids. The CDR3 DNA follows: TGTGCCAGCAGCTTGTGGTTGACAGCGGGGCTACACTATGGCTACACCTTC. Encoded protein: CASSLWLTAGLHYGYTF.

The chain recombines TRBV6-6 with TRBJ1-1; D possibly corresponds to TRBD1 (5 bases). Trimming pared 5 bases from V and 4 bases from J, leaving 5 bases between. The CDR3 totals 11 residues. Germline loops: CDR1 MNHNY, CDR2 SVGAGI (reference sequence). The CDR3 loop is CASSDSTEAFF. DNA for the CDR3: TGTGCCAGCAGTGACAGCACTGAAGCTTTCTTT.

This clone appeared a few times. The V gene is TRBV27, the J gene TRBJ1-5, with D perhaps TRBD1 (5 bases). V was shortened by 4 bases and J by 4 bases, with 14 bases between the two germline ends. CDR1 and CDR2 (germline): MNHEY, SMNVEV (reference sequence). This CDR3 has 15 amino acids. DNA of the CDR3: TGTGCCAGCAGTTCAAATAACAGGATAAATCAGCCCCAGCATTTT. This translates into CASSSNNRINQPQHF.